A selection of T cell receptor beta chains follows, all from one sample in a study of OX40 agonist ivuxolimab in advanced cancers. Profiling relied on immunoSEQ multiplex PCR, and the TCRdb table lists in-frame clones only, not all of them. This sample carries tens of thousands of clones, around 84% of them seen once, and the ten largest clones take 34%. Sequences were derived from CD4+ or CD8+ T cells sorted from blood, sampled in a trial of the OX40 agonist ivuxolimab. Receptor source: an adult with an advanced solid tumor such as melanoma, head and neck, liver or kidney cancer. CDR3s include the opening cysteine and the closing phenylalanine or tryptophan. The order of the fields is CDR3 length, V gene, CDR3 protein.

14 TRBV6-1 CASRYQGASYEQYF
14 TRBV15 CATSRLVGTDTQYF
15 TRBV25-1 CAAQKGPGFAYEQYF
14 TRBV29-1 CSVVPGLAIYEQYF
13 TRBV27 CASRLAGANEQFF
15 TRBV6-4 CASSEGLAGHNEQFF
16 TRBV7-9 CASSLEVASGTDTQYF
14 TRBV28 CASRLAGGSYEQYF
15 TRBV28 CASSYTGEVNTEAFF
16 TRBV4-1 CASSQSPGGPTDTQYF
13 TRBV10-2 CASTGKTRGEQYF
15 TRBV19 CASSILGSGTDTQYF
22 TRBV4-2 CASSQDWGTGLAGPLYTDTQYF
16 TRBV7-6 CASSSGLAAYQETQYF
13 TRBV6-6 CASSWGGSYEQYF
16 TRBV11-2 CASSLVMGLAANEQFF
16 TRBV4-1 CASSQDGYRVNTEAFF
14 TRBV19 CASSIFFSINEQFF
13 TRBV7-9 CASNLRGQETQYF
13 TRBV6-4 CASSGTSESEQFF
14 TRBV28 CASSSGPVPYEQYF
15 TRBV21-1 CASSQTGGRWQPQHF
19 TRBV23-1 CASSQCPAGLAGNTDTQYF
13 TRBV6-1 CANSRQGAREYTF
16 TRBV28 CASSLWDRGRSYEQYF
16 TRBV4-1 CASSQDGLAGRNEQFF
16 TRBV5-1 CASSLNREMRQETQYF
11 TRBV25-1 CASSYSTEAFF
13 TRBV28 CASSLGTAYEQYF
15 TRBV10-1 CASRTGGDGTGELFF
14 TRBV28 CASSWGSWEETQYF
16 TRBV9 CASSVSDGTHAYEQYF
15 TRBV19 CASSTSGSSGNTIYF
16 TRBV4-1 CASSQEYGSNTGELFF
15 TRBV2 CASSESGGLADTQYF
14 TRBV5-3 CARSLVSSNQPQHF
16 TRBV27 CASSLIWRDNTGELFF
16 TRBV6-1 CASSEPRASANSPLHF
13 TRBV7-9 CASRRGYSTEAFF
16 TRBV28 CASSFPGASRLDTQYF
15 TRBV7-6 CASSSTQGMNTEAFF
17 TRBV28 CASSFWTGTLVKNIQYF
16 TRBV4-2 CASSLTTSGRDNEQFF
14 TRBV7-7 CASSLEGVWETQYF
11 TRBV29-1 CSVDSGTEAFF
15 TRBV6-5 CASSYGGRTHNEQFF
16 TRBV7-9 CASSPWEGPYTGELFF
14 TRBV28 CASSSRQGSGPLHF
16 TRBV5-4 CASSLDGPSLSQPQHF
14 TRBV27 CASSSGQGGYGYTF
15 TRBV7-9 CASSPGDRITYEQYF
12 TRBV11-2 CASRGPSGELFF
15 TRBV5-6 CASSLVGTGLETQYF
17 TRBV28 CASSIHRGDRSAETQYF
15 TRBV6-1 CASSEVAGGNQPQHF
12 TRBV30 CAWSPPRDIQYF
13 TRBV28 CASSLSPDYGYTF